A selection of T cell receptor beta chains follows, all from one sample in a study of blood T cell repertoires in COVID-19. Measured with immunoSEQ multiplex PCR; TCRdb has only the in-frame clones, and not every one. The profile shows 250,000 to 300,000 clones, approximately 91% of them singletons. The sequenced sample was PBMCs or T cells enriched from blood (not recorded which). These receptors all stem from a woman in her twenties or thirties who had recovered from COVID-19. CDR3s include the opening cysteine and the closing phenylalanine or tryptophan. The order of the fields is CDR3 protein, CDR3 DNA, D gene, V gene, J gene, clone size. The D gene is left open where the match is weak. A clone size is listed for some rows: how often the clone was seen (once, few, many), or a class if it is expanded.

cdr3_aa: CASSFTGTSGYNEQFF; cdr3_nt: TGTGCCAGCAGCTTTACCGGGACTAGCGGCTACAATGAGCAGTTCTTC; d_call: TRBD2; v_call: TRBV2; j_call: TRBJ2-1; clone_size: few
cdr3_aa: CSVESGSPDTQYF; cdr3_nt: TGCAGCGTTGAAAGCGGGAGCCCAGATACGCAGTATTTT; d_call: TRBD2; v_call: TRBV29-1; j_call: TRBJ2-3; clone_size: .
cdr3_aa: CAIRTGVGNTEAFF; cdr3_nt: TGTGCCATCAGGACAGGGGTCGGGAACACTGAAGCTTTCTTT; d_call: TRBD1; v_call: TRBV10-3; j_call: TRBJ1-1; clone_size: .
cdr3_aa: CASSIQQVPNEKLFF; cdr3_nt: TGTGCCAGCAGCATCCAACAGGTCCCTAATGAAAAACTGTTTTTT; d_call: .; v_call: TRBV7-2; j_call: TRBJ1-4; clone_size: .
cdr3_aa: CASSPQGFNTEAFF; cdr3_nt: TGTGCCAGCTCCCCACAGGGGTTCAACACTGAAGCTTTCTTT; d_call: TRBD1; v_call: TRBV18; j_call: TRBJ1-1; clone_size: .
cdr3_aa: CASSFRGSHYGYTF; cdr3_nt: TGTGCCAGCAGTTTCCGGGGTTCTCACTATGGCTACACCTTC; d_call: .; v_call: TRBV27; j_call: TRBJ1-2; clone_size: .
cdr3_aa: CASSQGTANTGELFF; cdr3_nt: TGTGCCAGCAGCCAAGGGACAGCAAACACCGGGGAGCTGTTTTTT; d_call: .; v_call: TRBV4-2; j_call: TRBJ2-2; clone_size: few
cdr3_aa: CASSTDRVRDEQFF; cdr3_nt: TGCGCCAGCAGCACCGACAGGGTTCGGGATGAGCAGTTCTTC; d_call: TRBD1; v_call: TRBV5-1; j_call: TRBJ2-1; clone_size: .
cdr3_aa: CATRAQIRGYGYTF; cdr3_nt: TGTGCCACTAGAGCCCAGATTCGGGGCTATGGCTACACCTTC; d_call: .; v_call: TRBV6-5; j_call: TRBJ1-2; clone_size: once
cdr3_aa: CASSSDIYGYTF; cdr3_nt: TGTGCCAGCAGCTCCGACATCTATGGCTACACCTTC; d_call: .; v_call: TRBV7-2; j_call: TRBJ1-2; clone_size: few
cdr3_aa: CASKYNRDRHYEQYF; cdr3_nt: TGTGCCAGCAAGTATAACCGGGATCGACACTACGAGCAGTACTTC; d_call: .; v_call: TRBV6-5; j_call: TRBJ2-7; clone_size: .
cdr3_aa: CASSLFRLVNTEAFF; cdr3_nt: TGTGCCAGCAGCTTGTTTCGGTTGGTGAACACTGAAGCTTTCTTT; d_call: .; v_call: TRBV5-5; j_call: TRBJ1-1; clone_size: .
cdr3_aa: CASSNRQGSYADTQYF; cdr3_nt: TGTGCCAGTAGTAATCGGCAGGGGAGTTACGCAGATACGCAGTATTTT; d_call: .; v_call: TRBV19; j_call: TRBJ2-3; clone_size: .
cdr3_aa: CASSLGARTGTDTQYF; cdr3_nt: TGTGCCAGCAGTTTGGGGGCACGTACAGGGACAGATACGCAGTATTTT; d_call: .; v_call: TRBV27; j_call: TRBJ2-3; clone_size: .
cdr3_aa: CASCYSGLGELFF; cdr3_nt: TGTGCCAGCTGTTACAGCGGTCTCGGGGAGCTGTTTTTT; d_call: .; v_call: TRBV6-5; j_call: TRBJ2-2; clone_size: .
cdr3_aa: CASSVLGQGVGYTF; cdr3_nt: TGTGCCAGCAGTGTTTTGGGACAGGGAGTTGGCTACACCTTC; d_call: TRBD1; v_call: TRBV2; j_call: TRBJ1-2; clone_size: few
cdr3_aa: CASSARQAEGIIRNEQFF; cdr3_nt: TGTGCCAGCAGCGCCCGACAGGCCGAAGGGATCATACGGAATGAGCAGTTCTTC; d_call: .; v_call: TRBV9; j_call: TRBJ2-1; clone_size: .
cdr3_aa: CAWSVEDDAGGDYAATDTQYF; cdr3_nt: TGTGCCTGGAGTGTTGAGGACGATGCGGGAGGGGACTATGCAGCAACAGATACGCAGTATTTT; d_call: TRBD2; v_call: TRBV30; j_call: TRBJ2-3; clone_size: .
cdr3_aa: CASSPQRGSFYEQYF; cdr3_nt: TGTGCCAGCAGCCCTCAGCGGGGCAGTTTCTACGAGCAGTACTTC; d_call: TRBD2; v_call: TRBV3-1/TRBV3-2; j_call: TRBJ2-7; clone_size: .
cdr3_aa: CASSPDRGGYNEQFF; cdr3_nt: TGTGCCAGCAGTCCGGACAGGGGGGGTTACAATGAGCAGTTCTTC; d_call: TRBD1; v_call: TRBV27; j_call: TRBJ2-1; clone_size: once
cdr3_aa: CSVQGQRMNTEAFF; cdr3_nt: TGCAGCGTCCAGGGACAGCGAATGAACACTGAAGCTTTCTTT; d_call: TRBD1; v_call: TRBV29-1; j_call: TRBJ1-1; clone_size: .
cdr3_aa: CASSFFVPGETEAFF; cdr3_nt: TGCGCCAGCAGCTTCTTTGTGCCAGGGGAGACTGAAGCTTTCTTT; d_call: .; v_call: TRBV5-1; j_call: TRBJ1-1; clone_size: .
cdr3_aa: CASLLKGRLSYNEQFF; cdr3_nt: TGTGCCAGCCTTTTAAAGGGGCGTCTCTCCTACAATGAGCAGTTCTTC; d_call: .; v_call: TRBV28; j_call: TRBJ2-1; clone_size: .
cdr3_aa: CATSRGGPYGYTF; cdr3_nt: TGTGCCACCAGCAGAGGAGGGCCCTATGGCTACACCTTC; d_call: .; v_call: TRBV15; j_call: TRBJ1-2; clone_size: .
cdr3_aa: CASSIDPAIDNEQFF; cdr3_nt: TGTGCCAGTAGTATAGATCCAGCGATAGACAATGAGCAGTTCTTC; d_call: .; v_call: TRBV19; j_call: TRBJ2-1; clone_size: few
cdr3_aa: CASSQGADSPLHF; cdr3_nt: TGTGCCAGCAGCCAAGGGGCAGACTCACCCCTCCACTTT; d_call: .; v_call: TRBV3-1/TRBV3-2; j_call: TRBJ1-6; clone_size: once
cdr3_aa: CASSGPLGYLTYNEQFF; cdr3_nt: TGTGCCAGTTCAGGGCCCCTCGGGTACTTAACCTACAATGAGCAGTTCTTC; d_call: .; v_call: TRBV19; j_call: TRBJ2-1; clone_size: once
cdr3_aa: CASSELSGASTDTQYF; cdr3_nt: TGTGCCAGCAGTGAGCTAAGCGGGGCAAGCACAGATACGCAGTATTTT; d_call: TRBD2; v_call: TRBV6-1; j_call: TRBJ2-3; clone_size: .
cdr3_aa: CASSSLAGAIETQYF; cdr3_nt: TGTGCCAGCAGCTCCCTAGCGGGAGCGATAGAGACCCAGTACTTC; d_call: TRBD2; v_call: TRBV7-3; j_call: TRBJ2-5; clone_size: .
cdr3_aa: CASSLSVAGGQWETQYF; cdr3_nt: TGTGCCAGCAGTTTAAGCGTAGCGGGAGGGCAGTGGGAGACCCAGTACTTC; d_call: TRBD2; v_call: TRBV28; j_call: TRBJ2-5; clone_size: .
cdr3_aa: CASSESPSPRFIQYF; cdr3_nt: TGCGCCAGCAGTGAGTCGCCCTCGCCTAGGTTCATTCAGTACTTC; d_call: .; v_call: TRBV10-2; j_call: TRBJ2-4; clone_size: .
cdr3_aa: CASSPSAYEQYF; cdr3_nt: TGTGCCAGCTCACCAAGTGCGTACGAGCAGTACTTC; d_call: .; v_call: TRBV18; j_call: TRBJ2-7; clone_size: .
cdr3_aa: CASSQRGQPNSPLHF; cdr3_nt: TGCGCCAGCAGTCAAAGGGGACAACCAAATTCACCCCTCCACTTT; d_call: .; v_call: TRBV23-1; j_call: TRBJ1-6; clone_size: .
cdr3_aa: CASSTLSPGLPEESYNEQFF; cdr3_nt: TGTGCCAGCAGCACACTATCTCCCGGTCTCCCCGAGGAATCCTACAATGAGCAGTTCTTC; d_call: .; v_call: TRBV21-1; j_call: TRBJ2-1; clone_size: once
cdr3_aa: CASSLAGGSYGYTF; cdr3_nt: TGTGCCAGCAGCCTAGCAGGGGGAAGCTATGGCTACACCTTC; d_call: TRBD1; v_call: TRBV11-2; j_call: TRBJ1-2; clone_size: .